The rows below give T cell receptor beta chains drawn from one sample of a study of vaccination and CD4 T cells after COVID-19. The antigens these receptors bind are not known. In TCRdb, the PCR reads were re-called with MiXCR into one record per CDR3 protein. The table records some 7,000 distinct CDR3 sequences, under 65% of them present only once. The sequenced sample consisted of CD4+ T cells from blood, cultured in vitro. The receptors derive from a human donor in good health. Each CDR3 is given with its conserved first and last residue. The D gene is left open where the match is weak. Clone size is shown for a subset of rows, as once, few, many or a class of expanded clone.

d_call,v_call,j_call,clone_size,cdr3_aa,cdr3_nt
NA,TRBV19,TRBJ1-2,few,CASNFRGADYGYTF,TGTGCCAGCAATTTCCGGGGAGCGGACTATGGCTACACCTTC
NA,TRBV25-1,TRBJ2-7,NA,CASGTDGWPYEQYF,TGTGCCAGCGGAACGGACGGATGGCCCTACGAGCAGTACTTC
TRBD1,TRBV19,TRBJ1-4,NA,CASSISLWQGEEKLFF,TGTGCCAGTAGTATCAGTTTGTGGCAGGGGGAAGAAAAACTGTTTTTT
TRBD2,TRBV6-2/TRBV6-3,TRBJ2-5,once,CASSYQGLGWGAQYF,TGTGCCAGCAGTTATCAGGGACTAGGCTGGGGAGCCCAGTACTTC
TRBD1,TRBV7-6,TRBJ2-7,NA,CASSLVGTGLAYEQYF,TGTGCCAGCAGCTTGGTTGGGACAGGCCTAGCCTACGAGCAGTACTTC
NA,TRBV7-2,TRBJ2-7,NA,CASSLTVRADYEQYF,TGTGCCAGCAGCTTGACCGTGAGGGCCGACTACGAGCAGTACTTC
NA,TRBV25-1,TRBJ2-2,NA,CASSARGGLSTGELFF,TGTGCCAGCAGTGCCCGTGGGGGCCTGAGCACTGGGGAGCTGTTTTTT
TRBD1,TRBV19,TRBJ1-5,NA,CASSTWGQNNQPQHF,TGTGCCAGTAGTACCTGGGGACAGAACAATCAGCCCCAGCATTTT
TRBD2,TRBV15,TRBJ2-1,few,CATSRDGGGRVNEQFF,TGTGCCACCAGCAGAGATGGCGGGGGGAGGGTGAATGAGCAGTTCTTC
NA,TRBV2,TRBJ2-7,NA,CASRGEGGGEQYF,TGTGCCAGCAGAGGGGAGGGGGGAGGAGAGCAGTACTTC
NA,TRBV10-2,TRBJ1-2,NA,CASSLDGEYGYTF,TGCGCCAGCAGTCTCGACGGGGAATATGGCTACACCTTC
NA,TRBV19,TRBJ1-5,NA,CASSAMRNNQPQHF,TGTGCCAGTAGCGCCATGAGGAACAATCAGCCCCAGCATTTT
NA,TRBV7-2,TRBJ1-2,NA,CASSHMTVSYGYTF,TGTGCCAGCAGCCATATGACAGTCTCCTATGGCTACACCTTC
NA,TRBV12-3/TRBV12-4,TRBJ1-2,NA,CASSLGPGRANYGYTF,TGTGCCAGCAGTTTAGGTCCGGGCAGGGCCAACTATGGCTACACCTTC
NA,TRBV4-1,TRBJ1-2,few,CASSQDPWGSNGYTF,TGCGCCAGCAGCCAAGACCCGTGGGGGAGTAATGGCTACACCTTC
NA,TRBV19,TRBJ1-2,few,CASSIGSGGAGYTF,TGTGCCAGTAGTATAGGATCTGGAGGAGCTGGCTACACCTTC
NA,TRBV28,TRBJ2-7,NA,CASSTFGGASYEQYF,TGTGCCAGCAGTACTTTCGGGGGCGCTTCTTACGAGCAGTACTTC
NA,TRBV19,TRBJ1-1,NA,CASSSRDLNTEAFF,TGTGCCAGTAGTTCCCGGGACCTGAACACTGAAGCTTTCTTT
NA,TRBV2,TRBJ2-3,NA,CASTGGASTDTQYF,TGTGCCAGCACTGGGGGCGCTAGCACAGATACGCAGTATTTT
NA,TRBV2,TRBJ2-2,NA,CASKQQLFAGELFF,TGTGCCAGCAAGCAGCAACTGTTTGCCGGGGAGCTGTTTTTT
NA,TRBV3-1,TRBJ2-7,NA,CASSPYSGVYEQYF,TGTGCCAGCAGCCCCTACTCAGGAGTCTACGAGCAGTACTTC
TRBD2,TRBV20-1,TRBJ2-1,NA,CSASMSGGLYEQFF,TGCAGTGCTAGTATGAGCGGGGGTTTATATGAGCAGTTCTTC
TRBD1,TRBV6-1,TRBJ1-4,NA,CASTDRVGEKLFF,TGTGCCAGCACGGACAGGGTAGGGGAAAAACTGTTTTTT
NA,TRBV24-1,TRBJ2-5,NA,CATSDLDGETQYF,TGTGCCACCAGTGACCTAGACGGGGAGACCCAGTACTTC
NA,TRBV18,TRBJ2-3,NA,CASSRGVTDTQYF,TGTGCCAGCTCAAGGGGGGTCACAGATACGCAGTATTTT
NA,TRBV4-1,TRBJ1-5,NA,CASSREGNQPQHF,TGCGCCAGCAGCCGAGAGGGAAATCAGCCCCAGCATTTT
NA,TRBV15,TRBJ2-4,once,CATSPPAVGEGIQYF,TGTGCCACCAGCCCACCAGCCGTAGGTGAGGGCATTCAGTACTTC
TRBD2,TRBV15,TRBJ2-5,NA,CATSMPGLAGGLGETQYF,TGTGCCACCAGCATGCCGGGACTAGCGGGGGGGCTCGGTGAGACCCAGTACTTC
NA,TRBV6-2/TRBV6-3,TRBJ1-2,NA,CASSSGGRTGYTF,TGTGCCAGCAGTTCGGGGGGACGTACTGGCTACACCTTC
TRBD1,TRBV20-1,TRBJ1-2,few,CSAREGDRVQGYTF,TGCAGTGCCAGGGAGGGGGACAGGGTGCAAGGCTACACCTTC
TRBD1,TRBV6-4,TRBJ1-2,NA,CASSREQGARYGYTF,TGTGCCAGCAGTCGCGAACAGGGGGCGCGTTATGGCTACACCTTC
TRBD1,TRBV7-2,TRBJ1-1,NA,CASTTGVGTEAFF,TGTGCCAGCACCACAGGGGTGGGGACTGAAGCTTTCTTT
NA,TRBV25-1,TRBJ1-5,once,CASSDWDSNQPQHF,TGTGCCAGCAGTGATTGGGACAGCAATCAGCCCCAGCATTTT
NA,TRBV2,TRBJ2-1,NA,CASSELGPEQFF,TGTGCCAGCAGTGAACTGGGTCCTGAGCAGTTCTTC
NA,TRBV2,TRBJ2-5,NA,CASSVRETQYF,TGTGCCAGCAGTGTTAGGGAGACCCAGTACTTC
NA,TRBV27,TRBJ2-3,NA,CASSEVSGDTQYF,TGTGCCAGCAGTGAGGTCAGCGGAGATACGCAGTATTTT
NA,TRBV7-9,TRBJ2-5,NA,CASSLWGLETQYF,TGTGCCAGCAGCTTGTGGGGTCTGGAGACCCAGTACTTC
NA,TRBV20-1,TRBJ1-1,NA,CSAPPHTNTEAFF,TGCAGTGCTCCCCCCCATACGAACACTGAAGCTTTCTTT
TRBD2,TRBV5-1,TRBJ2-5,NA,CASSLISGGVQGTQYF,TGCGCCAGCAGCTTGATAAGCGGGGGGGTGCAGGGGACCCAGTACTTC
TRBD2,TRBV7-9,TRBJ2-7,NA,CASSSRTSVSYEQYF,TGTGCCAGCAGCTCCAGGACTAGCGTATCCTACGAGCAGTACTTC
NA,TRBV19,TRBJ1-1,NA,CASSTPRRGNTEAFF,TGTGCCAGTAGTACCCCACGGAGAGGGAACACTGAAGCTTTCTTT
TRBD1,TRBV7-6,TRBJ2-5,NA,CASSQGQFGTQYF,TGTGCCAGCAGCCAGGGACAGTTTGGGACCCAGTACTTC
NA,TRBV27,TRBJ1-3,once,CASRSDAWGGNTIYF,TGTGCCAGCAGGTCGGACGCCTGGGGGGGAAACACCATATATTTT
NA,TRBV6-1,TRBJ2-3,NA,CASSEGLLDTQYF,TGTGCCAGCAGTGAGGGACTTCTTGATACGCAGTATTTT
NA,TRBV6-1,TRBJ1-5,NA,CASSEAGGAYQPQHF,TGTGCCAGCAGTGAAGCTGGGGGCGCGTATCAGCCCCAGCATTTT
TRBD1,TRBV20-1,TRBJ2-2,NA,CSARRQGPNTGELFF,TGCAGTGCGAGACGACAGGGACCGAACACCGGGGAGCTGTTTTTT
NA,TRBV2,TRBJ1-2,NA,CASKSGLLGYGYTF,TGTGCCAGCAAGTCGGGGCTCCTGGGCTATGGCTACACCTTC
NA,TRBV11-3,TRBJ1-3,NA,CASSRGGLSGNTIYF,TGTGCCAGCAGCCGGGGTGGACTGTCTGGAAACACCATATATTTT
TRBD1,TRBV20-1,TRBJ1-6,few,CSARPITGGSSPLHF,TGCAGTGCTCGACCCATAACAGGGGGAAGTTCACCCCTCCACTTT
NA,TRBV20-1,TRBJ1-5,NA,CSARAPQGLNQPQHF,TGCAGTGCTAGGGCACCCCAGGGGCTTAATCAGCCCCAGCATTTT
NA,TRBV4-1,TRBJ1-1,NA,CASSRMGPPEGTEAFF,TGCGCCAGCAGCCGGATGGGACCCCCCGAGGGCACTGAAGCTTTCTTT
NA,TRBV30,TRBJ1-2,NA,CAWSETGSMGYTF,TGTGCCTGGAGTGAAACAGGGTCTATGGGCTACACCTTC
TRBD2,TRBV28,TRBJ2-2,NA,CASQTSGTGELFF,TGTGCCAGCCAGACTAGCGGCACCGGGGAGCTGTTTTTT
NA,TRBV6-2/TRBV6-3,TRBJ2-3,NA,CASSRDARADTQYF,TGTGCCAGCAGCCGGGACGCGCGGGCAGATACGCAGTATTTT
TRBD2,TRBV28,TRBJ2-3,NA,CASSRSGTSGGWSDTQYF,TGTGCCAGCAGCAGATCCGGGACTAGCGGGGGGTGGTCAGATACGCAGTATTTT
TRBD2,TRBV19,TRBJ2-3,few,CASSIEGALAGITDTQYF,TGTGCCAGTAGTATCGAAGGTGCACTAGCGGGGATCACAGATACGCAGTATTTT
NA,TRBV12-3/TRBV12-4,TRBJ1-2,NA,CASSLGRVRNYGYTF,TGTGCCAGCAGTTTGGGTCGGGTCAGGAACTATGGCTACACCTTC